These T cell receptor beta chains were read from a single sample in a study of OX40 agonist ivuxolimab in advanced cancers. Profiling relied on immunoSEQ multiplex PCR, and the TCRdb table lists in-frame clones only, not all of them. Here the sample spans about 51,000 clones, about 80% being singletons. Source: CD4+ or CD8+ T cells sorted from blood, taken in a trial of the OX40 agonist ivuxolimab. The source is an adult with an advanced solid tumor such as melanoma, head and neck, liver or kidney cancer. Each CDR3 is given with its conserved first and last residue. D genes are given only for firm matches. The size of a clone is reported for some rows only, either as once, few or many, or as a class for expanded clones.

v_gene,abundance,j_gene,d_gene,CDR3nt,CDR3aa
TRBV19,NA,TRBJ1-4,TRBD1,TGTGCCAATAGGAAAGGGACAGGGTATGAAAAACTGTTTTTT,CANRKGTGYEKLFF
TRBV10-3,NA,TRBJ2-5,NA,TGTGCCATCAGTGAGTCTGGGGAGACCCAGTACTTC,CAISESGETQYF
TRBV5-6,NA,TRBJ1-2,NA,TGTGCCAGCAGCTCCCCCCGAGGGCGGCGCGGCTACACCTTC,CASSSPRGRRGYTF
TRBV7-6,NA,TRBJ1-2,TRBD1,TGTGCCAGCAGCGGGGACAGGGGGTATGGCTACACCTTC,CASSGDRGYGYTF
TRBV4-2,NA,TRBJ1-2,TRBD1,TGTGCCAGCAGACCTGACAGGGGGATTCATGGCTACACCTTC,CASRPDRGIHGYTF
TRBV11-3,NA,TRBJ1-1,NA,TGTGCCAGCAGCGCGGGCCCCGGGAACACTGAAGCTTTCTTT,CASSAGPGNTEAFF
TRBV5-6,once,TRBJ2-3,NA,TGTGCCAGCAGCCTCGGGCGGCCCTATGCTAGCACAGATACGCAGTATTTT,CASSLGRPYASTDTQYF
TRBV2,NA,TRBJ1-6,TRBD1,TGTGCCAGCAGCGGGGCAGACAGGGCCTACTGTAATTCACCCCTCCACTTT,CASSGADRAYCNSPLHF
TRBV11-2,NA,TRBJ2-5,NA,TGTGCCAGCAGCACCCCGCGCGGGGCGCGATACTTC,CASSTPRGARYF
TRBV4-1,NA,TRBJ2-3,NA,TGCGCCAGCAGCCAAGTTTTGGCAGGGGGGACAGATACGCAGTATTTT,CASSQVLAGGTDTQYF
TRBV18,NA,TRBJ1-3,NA,TGTGCCAGCTCCCCCGTCCCAGGGGCGGCTGGAAACACCATATATTTT,CASSPVPGAAGNTIYF
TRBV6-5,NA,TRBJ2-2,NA,TGTGCCAGCAGTTACTTTGGGGTTGACACCGGGGAGCTGTTTTTT,CASSYFGVDTGELFF
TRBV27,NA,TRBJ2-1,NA,TGTGCCAGCAGTTTCTGGGGCCGGTACAATGAGCAGTTCTTC,CASSFWGRYNEQFF
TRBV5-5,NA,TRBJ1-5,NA,TGTGCCAGCAGCCCGTTCCCGGGGCCCAATCAGCCCCAGCATTTT,CASSPFPGPNQPQHF
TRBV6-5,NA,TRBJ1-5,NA,TGTGCCAGCCGGAGTAGAGATAGCAATCAGCCCCAGCATTTT,CASRSRDSNQPQHF
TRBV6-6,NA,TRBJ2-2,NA,TGTGCCAGCCGGGGACCCCCGGGGACCGGGGAGCTGTTTTTT,CASRGPPGTGELFF
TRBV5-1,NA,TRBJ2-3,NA,TGCGCCAGCAGCTTGGCGGGGGTAGGCGCAGATACGCAGTATTTT,CASSLAGVGADTQYF
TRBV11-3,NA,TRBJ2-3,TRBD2,TGTGCCAGCCAGCGGGGGAGCACAGATACGCAGTATTTT,CASQRGSTDTQYF
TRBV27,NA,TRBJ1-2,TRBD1,TGTGCCAGCAGTCGGGACAGGGCGGTCCATGGCTACACCTTC,CASSRDRAVHGYTF
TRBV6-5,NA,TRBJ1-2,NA,TGTGCCAGCAGTTACTCGGTGCCCCAGGGCCTGGATGGCTACACCTTC,CASSYSVPQGLDGYTF
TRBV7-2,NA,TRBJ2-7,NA,TGTGCCAGCAGCTTAGGTGGAGTCTACGAGCAGTACTTC,CASSLGGVYEQYF
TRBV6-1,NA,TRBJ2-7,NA,TGTGCCAGCAGGGCCCCCTGGGGGATTTCCTACGAGCAGTACTTC,CASRAPWGISYEQYF
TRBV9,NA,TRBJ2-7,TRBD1,TGTGCCAGCAATGAAAACCGGGGGACAGGACTCTACGAGCAGTACTTC,CASNENRGTGLYEQYF
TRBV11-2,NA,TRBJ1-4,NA,TGTGCCAGCAGGGAATTGGGACGGCCAGGACTGTTTTTT,CASRELGRPGLFF
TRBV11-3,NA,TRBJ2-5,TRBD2,TGTGCCAGCAGATTAGGGGCCCTAGCGGGGGGGTCCCAAGAGACCCAGTACTTC,CASRLGALAGGSQETQYF
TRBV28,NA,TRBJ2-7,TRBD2,TGTGCCGTCGTGGGGGGGAGCGAGCAGTACTTC,CAVVGGSEQYF
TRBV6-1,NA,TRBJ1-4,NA,TGTGCCAGCAGCCCCAGGGTCACTAATGAAAAACTGTTTTTT,CASSPRVTNEKLFF
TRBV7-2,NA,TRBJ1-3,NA,TGTGCCAGCAGCTTAGGGCCCTCCTCTGGAAACACCATATATTTT,CASSLGPSSGNTIYF
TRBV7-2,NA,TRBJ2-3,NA,TGTGCCAGCTTCCCTTTAGGGCAGGGTCGGACAGATACGCAGTATTTT,CASFPLGQGRTDTQYF
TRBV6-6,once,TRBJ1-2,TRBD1,TGTGCCAGCAGACAGGGGCATGGGATGGGCTACACCTTC,CASRQGHGMGYTF
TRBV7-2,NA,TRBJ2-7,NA,TGTGCCAGCAGCACGGGCTCGAGCTTCGCCGAGCAGTACTTC,CASSTGSSFAEQYF
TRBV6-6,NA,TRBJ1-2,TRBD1,TGTGCCAGCAGTTACTCGGGACAGGGCCTCTACTTC,CASSYSGQGLYF
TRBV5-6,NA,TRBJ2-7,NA,TGTGCCAGCAGCTTGGCCTACGAGCAGTACTTC,CASSLAYEQYF
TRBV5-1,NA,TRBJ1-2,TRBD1,TGCGCCAGCACACAGACAGGGAACTATGGCTACACCTTC,CASTQTGNYGYTF
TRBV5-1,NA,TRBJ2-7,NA,TGCGCCAGCAGCCCGGGACACGTCTACGAGCAGTACTTC,CASSPGHVYEQYF
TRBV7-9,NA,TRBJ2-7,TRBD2,TGTGCCAGCAGCTCGTACGGGGCCGGGGGGGCTGGCGACGAGCAGTACTTC,CASSSYGAGGAGDEQYF
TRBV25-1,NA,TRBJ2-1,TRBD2,TGTGCCAGCCGTAGCGGGGGGTCCTACAATGAGCAGTTCTTC,CASRSGGSYNEQFF
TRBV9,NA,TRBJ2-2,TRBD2,TGTGCCAGCAGCCCTAGCGGAGGTTGGAACACCGGGGAGCTGTTTTTT,CASSPSGGWNTGELFF
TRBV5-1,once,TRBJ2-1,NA,TGCGCCAGCAGCTTGGAAGGGGGATCATACAATGAGCAGTTCTTC,CASSLEGGSYNEQFF
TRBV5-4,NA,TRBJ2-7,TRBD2,TGTGCCAGCAGCTTTGGACTAGCGGGGGCCTGGAGGGACGAGCAGTACTTC,CASSFGLAGAWRDEQYF
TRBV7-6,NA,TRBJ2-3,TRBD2,TGTGCCAGCAGCCCTCCTAGCGGGGGCACAGATACGCAGTATTTT,CASSPPSGGTDTQYF
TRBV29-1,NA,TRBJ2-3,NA,TGCAGCGTCCCCCGCGGGGCCACAGATACGCAGTATTTT,CSVPRGATDTQYF
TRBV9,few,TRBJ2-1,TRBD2,TGTGCCAGCAGCGAGACCCCAGGCGGGGGGGCCGGGAATGAGCAGTTCTTC,CASSETPGGGAGNEQFF
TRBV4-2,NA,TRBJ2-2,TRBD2,TGTGCCAGCAGCCAAGCTGTGTGGGGGGGCACCGGGGAGCTGTTTTTT,CASSQAVWGGTGELFF
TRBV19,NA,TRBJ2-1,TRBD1,TGTGCCAGTAGTACATTAGGTCTAACAGGGGGCTTCACGAATGAGCAGTTCTTC,CASSTLGLTGGFTNEQFF
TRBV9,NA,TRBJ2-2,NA,TGTGCCAGCACCATTGGGGGGGCCTACACCGGGGAGCTGTTTTTT,CASTIGGAYTGELFF
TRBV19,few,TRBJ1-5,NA,TGTGCCAGTAGTGGGGGAGACAGGCAGCCCCAGCATTTT,CASSGGDRQPQHF
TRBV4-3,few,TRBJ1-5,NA,TGCGCCAGCAGCCAAGAGCTCTCGCCCTATCAGCCCCAGCATTTT,CASSQELSPYQPQHF
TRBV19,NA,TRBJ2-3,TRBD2,TGTGCCAGTAGTATCCCTAGCGGGGGGGGCACAGATACGCAGTATTTT,CASSIPSGGGTDTQYF
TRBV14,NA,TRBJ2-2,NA,TGTGCCAGCAGCCAAGATTTAAGGGGGAAGCTGTTTTTT,CASSQDLRGKLFF